Each of the 3 T cell receptor beta chains below was sequenced from the same sample in a study of OX40 agonist ivuxolimab in advanced cancers. Here immunoSEQ multiplex PCR was the method, and the copy in TCRdb shows in-frame clones only, minus some. The table shows some 65,000 clones, with around 87% occurring only once. Material: CD4+ or CD8+ T cells sorted from blood, obtained in a trial of the OX40 agonist ivuxolimab. These TCRs come from an adult with an advanced solid tumor such as melanoma, head and neck, liver or kidney cancer.

On this clone: This CDR3 is also generated by other DNA sequences in the sample. The J gene is TRBJ2-7, the V gene TRBV6-5, with a weak D call TRBD1 (5 bases). CDR1 and CDR2 (germline): MNHEY, SVGAGI. The CDR3 runs 15 residues. Trimming took off 2 bases at V and 2 bases at J, with 13 bases between the two ends. The CDR3 loop reads CASSYGQGGTYEQYF. The CDR3 DNA reads as TGTGCCAGCAGTTACGGCCAGGGCGGTACCTACGAGCAGTACTTC.

The V gene is TRBV6-5, the J gene TRBJ1-6, with D uncertain. CDR3 size: 16 residues. CDR1 is MNHEY, CDR2 SVGAGI, per germline. Trimming took off 0 bases at V and 7 bases at J, with 13 bases between the two ends. CDR3 in amino acids: CASSYSRDVLNSPLHF. CDR3 coding DNA: TGTGCCAGCAGTTACTCGAGGGATGTGCTAAATTCACCCCTCCACTTT.

This clone was detected only once. The chain recombines TRBV7-2 with TRBJ2-7, with 10 positions matching TRBD2. J lost 2 bases, V lost 5 bases, and 6 bases had no gene match. The CDR3 extends over 15 amino acids. CDR1 SGHTA and CDR2 FQGNSA come from the germline V gene. Here the CDR3 DNA reads TGTGCCAGCAGCCCCCTAGCGGGGGATACCTACGAGCAGTACTTC. It translates to CASSPLAGDTYEQYF. Together with reference TRBV7-2 and TRBJ2-7, the CDR3 gives the full variable domain: GAGVSQSPSNKVTEKGKDVELRCDPISGHTALYWYRQSLGQGLEFLIYFQGNSAPDKSGLPSDRFSAERTGGSVSTLTIQRTQQEDSAVYLCASSPLAGDTYEQYFGPGTRLTVT.